The 21 T cell receptor beta chains in this list originate from one sample, sequenced in a study of blood T cell repertoires in COVID-19. Method: immunoSEQ multiplex PCR; TCRdb's copy keeps in-frame clones and lacks some. The data hold 30,000 or so clones, with roughly 84% observed a single time. Sample: peripheral blood. Receptor source: a man older than 75 with active COVID-19.

The chain's CDR3 is CASSIGGTNSPLHF. DNA for the CDR3: TGTGCCAGTAGTATTGGCGGTACGAATTCACCCCTCCACTTT. This chain links TRBV19 with TRBJ1-6; no clear D. Trimming took 3 bases from V and 7 from J, leaving 10 bases between them. Germline loops: CDR1 LNHDA, CDR2 SQIVND (reference sequence). The CDR3 is 14 amino acids.

This clone was seen a single time. The V gene is TRBV5-1, the J gene TRBJ2-5, with 7 bases that match TRBD2. The CDR3 consists of 13 residues. CDR1 and CDR2 (germline): SGHRS, YFSETQ. The ends lost 5 bases at V and 3 bases at J; junction bases unmatched: 4. CDR3 protein: CASSRRGEETQYF. The CDR3 DNA follows: TGCGCCAGCAGTCGTCGGGGGGAAGAGACCCAGTACTTC.

This chain joins TRBV2 and TRBJ2-3; 7 bases align to TRBD1. Trimming removed 5 bases from V and 5 bases from J; junction bases left unmatched: 10. CDR1 is SNHLY and CDR2 is FYNNEI in the germline V gene. The CDR3 is made up of 15 amino acids. Here the CDR3 DNA reads TGTGCCAGCAGTCAAAGGACAGGTAGGGAAGATACGCAGTATTTT. It is translated as CASSQRTGREDTQYF.

This clone was observed a handful of times. The V call is TRBV4-1, the J call TRBJ1-2, with 8 bases fitting TRBD1. The CDR3 is 16 amino acids. Per the germline V gene, CDR1 is MGHRA and CDR2 is YSYEKL. J gave up 4 bases and V 1 base, and 8 bases lay outside the gene matches. CDR3: CASSQAPQGAIYGYTF. CDR3 nucleotide sequence: TGCGCCAGCAGCCAAGCTCCTCAGGGGGCAATCTATGGCTACACCTTC.

The chain uses TRBV7-2 and TRBJ2-3; a weak D match, TRBD2 (7 bases). CDR3 length: 16 amino acids. Germline loops: CDR1 SGHTA, CDR2 FQGNSA. Trimming shortened V by 5 bases and J by 4 bases, and 19 bases separated the two germline ends. CDR3 sequence reads: CASSTYGGGGADTQYF. CDR3 nucleotides: TGTGCCAGCAGCACATACGGAGGAGGGGGGGCAGATACGCAGTATTTT.

This sequence joins TRBV5-3 and TRBJ1-5; 7 bases map to TRBD1. TRBV5-3 qualifies as an ORF whose function is uncertain. V lost 4 bases to trimming and J lost 0 bases; unmatched junction nucleotides: 7. The CDR3 is 16 amino acids. The chain's CDR3 is CARSRDSVYSNQPQHF. CDR3 DNA sequence: TGTGCCAGAAGCAGGGACAGCGTATATAGCAATCAGCCCCAGCATTTT.

V is TRBV27 and J is TRBJ2-5; TRBD2 matches at 10 bases. Germline V CDR1 and CDR2: MNHEY, SMNVEV (reference sequence). With V trimmed by 0 bases and J by 2 bases, 12 bases remained unmatched. The CDR3 has 19 residues. The chain's CDR3 is CASSLSSGGPHSPQETQYF. The CDR3 nucleotides read TGTGCCAGCAGTTTATCTAGCGGGGGGCCGCACTCGCCACAAGAGACCCAGTACTTC.

The chain is built from TRBV5-6 and TRBJ1-5, with TRBD1 matching 8 bases. V trimming: 3 bases; J trimming: 2 bases; junction bases outside the gene matches: 10. This CDR3 has 17 amino acids. Germline loops: CDR1 SGHDT, CDR2 YYEEEE. The CDR3 DNA reads TGTGCCAGCAGCTGGGGGGTGACAGGGGATGGCAATCAGCCCCAGCATTTT. Amino acids: CASSWGVTGDGNQPQHF.

J is TRBJ2-3 and V is TRBV5-5; D gene unclear. Trimming removed 1 base at V and 2 bases at J, with 8 bases between. Germline CDR1 reads SGHKS; CDR2 reads YYEKEE (reference sequence). The CDR3 covers 14 residues. CDR3 residues: CASSLSQNTDTQYF. As DNA, the CDR3 is TGTGCCAGCAGCTTGAGTCAGAACACAGATACGCAGTATTTT. Combining the CDR3 with reference TRBV5-5 and TRBJ2-3 gives the whole variable domain DAGVTQSPTHLIKTRGQQVTLRCSPISGHKSVSWYQQVLGQGPQFIFQYYEKEERGRGNFPDRFSARQFPNYSSELNVNALLLGDSALYLCASSLSQNTDTQYFGPGTRLTVL.

The V and J genes are TRBV10-3 and TRBJ1-2; 7 positions agree with TRBD1. The CDR3 totals 13 residues. Germline CDR1 and CDR2: ENHRY and SYGVKD. Trimming cost V 7 bases and J 5 bases; bases outside gene matches: 7. CDR3 amino acids: CAITRTGGYGYTF. DNA for the CDR3: TGTGCCATCACCAGGACAGGCGGATATGGCTACACCTTC.

This chain uses TRBV18 with TRBJ1-1; 7 positions match TRBD1. The J segment lost 0 bases and the V segment lost 4 bases, leaving 5 bases of the junction unmatched. The germline V gene has CDR1 KGHSH and CDR2 LQKENI. The CDR3 sequence is 15 residues long. CDR3 bases: TGTGCCAGCTCACGCCGAGACAGGGTGAACACTGAAGCTTTCTTT. The encoded protein is CASSRRDRVNTEAFF.

The chain uses TRBV6-5 and TRBJ2-2; the D gene is possibly TRBD1 (6 bases). The V and J ends lost 2 bases and 7 bases respectively, with 11 bases between them. Germline V CDR1 and CDR2: MNHEY, SVGAGI. The CDR3 runs 14 residues. The CDR3 sequence is CASSYRQGNGELFF. The CDR3 DNA is TGTGCCAGCAGTTACAGGCAGGGGAACGGGGAGCTGTTTTTT.

About this clone itself: At the DNA level, this CDR3 is encoded by other sequences in the same sample as well. V and J are TRBV11-2 and TRBJ2-2; D possibly corresponds to TRBD2 (5 bases). The CDR3 contains 14 residues. Between the trimmed V and J ends, which lost 6 bases and 1 base, there was a span of 9 bases. The germline V gene has CDR1 SGHAT and CDR2 FQNNGV. The CDR3 nucleotides are TGTGCCAGCAGTAGACGGGGGAACACCGGGGAGCTGTTTTTT. Amino acid sequence: CASSRRGNTGELFF.

This clone was observed a handful of times. J is TRBJ2-1 and V is TRBV6-5, with 10 bases matching TRBD2. J gave up 8 bases and V 6 bases, and 7 bases lay outside the gene matches. The CDR3 is 14 residues long. From germline, CDR1 is MNHEY and CDR2 SVGAGI. DNA of the CDR3: TGTGCCAGCAGAGAGCGGGGGGGCCTGGATGAGCAGTTCTTC. Encoded protein: CASRERGGLDEQFF.

V is TRBV7-2 and J is TRBJ1-2, with D possibly matching TRBD1 (5 bases). CDR1 is SGHTA and CDR2 is FQGNSA in the germline V gene. V lost 1 base and J 7 bases, leaving 13 bases between the germline ends. The CDR3 consists of 14 residues. The CDR3 nucleotides read TGTGCCAGCAGCTTAGGCGGGGGGGTGGTTGGCTACACCTTC. It yields the protein CASSLGGGVVGYTF.

This chain connects TRBV10-1 to TRBJ2-2, with D tentatively TRBD1 (6 bases). This CDR3 is 14 amino acids long. The germline CDR1 and CDR2 sequences are WNHNN and SYGVQD (reference sequence). Trimming took 4 bases from V and 1 from J, leaving 7 bases between them. CDR3 bases: TGCGCCAGCAGTGCACAGGGGAACACCGGGGAGCTGTTTTTT. It specifies CASSAQGNTGELFF.

CDR3 DNA sequence: TGTGCCAGCAGTGAAGCGCTAAAGGGGCAGGCATCTAATTCACCCCTCCACTTT. The encoded protein is CASSEALKGQASNSPLHF. The chain combines TRBV6-1 with TRBJ1-6; maybe TRBD1 (5 bases). The germline V and J ends were trimmed by 0 bases and 6 bases, with 18 bases remaining between them. Germline CDR1 MNHNS, CDR2 SASEGT. This CDR3 is 18 amino acids long.

The genes are TRBV4-1 and TRBJ2-7; 8 nucleotides align to TRBD1. V lost 0 bases and J lost 3; bases outside the gene matches: 1. The CDR3 runs 14 residues. Looked up from germline, CDR1 is MGHRA and CDR2 is YSYEKL. DNA for the CDR3: TGCGCCAGCAGCCAAGAAACAGGGGGCTACGAGCAGTACTTC. It yields the protein CASSQETGGYEQYF.

This clone has only one observation. The gene calls are TRBV5-4 and TRBJ2-7; TRBD1 matches at 8 bases. The CDR3 extends over 15 amino acids. The ends lost 0 bases at V and 2 bases at J; junction bases unmatched: 4. Germline V gene data show CDR1 as SGHNT and CDR2 as YYREEE (reference sequence). The DNA for the CDR3 is TGTGCCAGCAGCTTGGACAGGGGGTATACCTACGAGCAGTACTTC. Translation gives CASSLDRGYTYEQYF.

V gene TRBV11-3 combines with J gene TRBJ2-1, with TRBD1 matching over 9 bases. The CDR3 contains 15 residues. Trimming took 5 bases from V and 4 from J; bases not matched to a gene: 6. Per germline, CDR1 SGHNT and CDR2 YENEEA. CDR3 nucleotide sequence: TGTGCCAGCAGCCCCCGGACAGGGGATTACAATGAGCAGTTCTTC. Amino acids: CASSPRTGDYNEQFF.

This sequence joins TRBV7-9 and TRBJ2-3, with TRBD2 identical over 12 bases. CDR1 and CDR2 from the germline V gene are SEHNR and FQNEAQ (reference sequence). There are 16 residues in the CDR3. V was clipped by 3 bases and J by 4 bases; unmatched bases: 5. DNA of the CDR3: TGTGCCAGCAGCTTCCTACTAGCGGGGGGTTCAGATACGCAGTATTTT. Translated: CASSFLLAGGSDTQYF.